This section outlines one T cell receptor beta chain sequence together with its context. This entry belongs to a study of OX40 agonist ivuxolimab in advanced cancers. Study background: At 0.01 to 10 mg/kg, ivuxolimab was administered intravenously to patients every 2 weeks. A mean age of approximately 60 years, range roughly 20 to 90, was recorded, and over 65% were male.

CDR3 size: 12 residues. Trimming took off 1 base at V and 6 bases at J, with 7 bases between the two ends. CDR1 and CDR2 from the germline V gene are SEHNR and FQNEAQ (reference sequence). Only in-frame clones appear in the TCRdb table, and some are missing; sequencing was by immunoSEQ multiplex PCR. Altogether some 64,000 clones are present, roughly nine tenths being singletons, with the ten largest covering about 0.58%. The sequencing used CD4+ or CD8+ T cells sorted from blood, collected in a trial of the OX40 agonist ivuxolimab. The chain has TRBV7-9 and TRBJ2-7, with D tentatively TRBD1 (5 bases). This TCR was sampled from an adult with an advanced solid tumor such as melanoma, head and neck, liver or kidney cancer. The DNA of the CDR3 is TGTGCCAGCAGCTTAGAGGGGCCCGAGCAGTACTTC. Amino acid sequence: CASSLEGPEQYF.